This T cell receptor beta chain derives from a study of sequential checkpoint blockade in melanoma. Study as a whole: Randomization was 1:1 between first-line nivolumab→ipilimumab and ipilimumab→nivolumab. Both treatment sequences were followed by maintenance nivolumab. DNA from 91 pretreatment tumor samples underwent TCRβ immunosequencing.

Points on this clone: Within the sample, other DNA sequences also encode this same CDR3.

The table came from immunoSEQ multiplex PCR; TCRdb's copy has only in-frame clones and leaves some out. The profile shows nearly 9,000 clones, 20% to 25% of them singletons. From germline, CDR1 is MNHGY and CDR2 SAAAGT. This CDR3 region has 13 residues. V dropped 0 bases and J dropped 5 bases, with 7 bases sitting between them. Indicated treatment: randomized to nivolumab then ipilimumab (arm A) or the reverse (arm B). DNA-damaging chemotherapy had not been given to any patient beforehand. The chain recombines TRBV6-8 with TRBJ1-1; no clear D. The sample was tumor tissue (inferred from file names), taken from a patient given nivolumab and ipilimumab in sequence. The clonotype originates from a human donor with melanoma. Here the CDR3 reads CASSYSGGTEAFF. The DNA for the CDR3 is TGTGCCAGCAGTTACTCAGGAGGGACTGAAGCTTTCTTT.